This TCR beta chain was sequenced during a study of T cell changes during pregnancy in multiple sclerosis. CDR3 length equals 14 residues. Trimming took 5 bases from V and 5 from J, leaving 12 bases between them. Germline V CDR1 and CDR2: LNHDA, SQIVND (reference sequence). The repertoire was sequenced with immunoSEQ multiplex PCR; TCRdb's copy has only in-frame clones and lacks some. Here the sample spans around 110,000 clones, roughly nine tenths being singletons. The rearrangement uses TRBV19 and TRBJ2-2; tentatively, D is TRBD1 (7 bases). The sequence came from a female donor with multiple sclerosis, enrolled in a pregnancy study. Material: peripheral blood, obtained before pregnancy. The CDR3 DNA is TGTGCCAGTAGTTTCCAGGGGGGTACCGGGGAGCTGTTTTTT. It yields the protein CASSFQGGTGELFF.